This T cell receptor beta chain was sequenced during a study of T-cell memory formation after mild COVID-19. 5'RACE with constant-segment primers built TCRalpha and TCRbeta cDNA libraries with UMIs. TCRdb redid the calling of the 5' RACE reads with MiXCR, one entry per CDR3 protein. Of around 440,000 distinct CDR3 sequences in the sample, 15% to 20% are singletons; the top ten hold roughly an eighth. V trimming: 3 bases; J trimming: 6 bases; junction bases outside the gene matches: 7. Germline V CDR1 and CDR2: SGDLS, YYNGEE. The CDR3 has 15 amino acids. This chain connects TRBV9 to TRBJ2-3; 10 bases line up with TRBD2. The sequenced material came from PBMCs or a T cell subset sorted from them (not recorded which). The TCR comes from an adult woman who had mild COVID-19 (a few samples of this study predate the infection). Cell type and time point are not known. The CDR3: CASSGSGGAADTQYF. DNA for the CDR3: TGTGCCAGCAGCGGGAGCGGGGGGGCAGCGGATACGCAGTATTTT.